This T cell receptor beta chain was captured by sequencing in a study of T cells in Graves' hyperthyroidism and ophthalmopathy. TCR beta CDR3 regions were amplified from RNA transcripts. Researchers ran a first-round RT-PCR on the TCR CDR3 using the HTBI primer set. TCRdb recomputed calls from the multiplex PCR reads with MiXCR, one row per CDR3 protein. The table lists under 300,000 distinct CDR3 sequences, around 20% of them singletons. This clonotype was counted only a few times. The sequence derives from a young man with Graves' ophthalmopathy. What was sequenced was blood.

As DNA, the CDR3 is TGTGCCAGCAGTTACGGCGGGACAACCTTCTCCTACGAGCAGTACTTC. Protein: CASSYGGTTFSYEQYF. The gene calls are TRBV6-6 and TRBJ2-7; D possibly uses TRBD1 or TRBD2 (6 bases each). Germline CDR1 reads MNHNY; CDR2 reads SVGAGI (reference sequence). The CDR3 consists of 16 residues. The V end was cut by 2 bases, the J end by 0 bases, with 14 bases between.